This T cell receptor (beta chain) was identified during a study of blood T cell repertoires in COVID-19. On the study more broadly: There were acute and convalescent COVID-19 samples, and they came from the United States, Italy and Spain. The analysed material was cDNA or gDNA that came from T cells, B-cell-depleted T cells, or PBMCs.

Original methodology: Amplification of reference gene primers was used by the study to estimate nucleated cell counts. Measured with immunoSEQ multiplex PCR; TCRdb has only the in-frame clones, and not every one. The V and J calls and clone size are taken from that table; D and trimming were inferred from the DNA. The sample comprises 350,000 or so clones, about four fifths of which are singletons, and almost 3% rests with the top ten. The CDR3 has 15 residues. The germline gives CDR1 MNHEY, CDR2 SVGAGI. Trimming stripped 7 bases from V and 1 base from J, with 16 bases between. Sequenced input: peripheral blood. V and J are TRBV6-5 and TRBJ1-1, with D tentatively TRBD1 (6 bases). This clonotype was sampled from a man aged 25 to 40 with active or convalescent COVID-19. The CDR3 sequence is CASIFLGGRNTEAFF. CDR3 in DNA: TGTGCCAGCATCTTCTTAGGGGGAAGGAACACTGAAGCTTTCTTT.